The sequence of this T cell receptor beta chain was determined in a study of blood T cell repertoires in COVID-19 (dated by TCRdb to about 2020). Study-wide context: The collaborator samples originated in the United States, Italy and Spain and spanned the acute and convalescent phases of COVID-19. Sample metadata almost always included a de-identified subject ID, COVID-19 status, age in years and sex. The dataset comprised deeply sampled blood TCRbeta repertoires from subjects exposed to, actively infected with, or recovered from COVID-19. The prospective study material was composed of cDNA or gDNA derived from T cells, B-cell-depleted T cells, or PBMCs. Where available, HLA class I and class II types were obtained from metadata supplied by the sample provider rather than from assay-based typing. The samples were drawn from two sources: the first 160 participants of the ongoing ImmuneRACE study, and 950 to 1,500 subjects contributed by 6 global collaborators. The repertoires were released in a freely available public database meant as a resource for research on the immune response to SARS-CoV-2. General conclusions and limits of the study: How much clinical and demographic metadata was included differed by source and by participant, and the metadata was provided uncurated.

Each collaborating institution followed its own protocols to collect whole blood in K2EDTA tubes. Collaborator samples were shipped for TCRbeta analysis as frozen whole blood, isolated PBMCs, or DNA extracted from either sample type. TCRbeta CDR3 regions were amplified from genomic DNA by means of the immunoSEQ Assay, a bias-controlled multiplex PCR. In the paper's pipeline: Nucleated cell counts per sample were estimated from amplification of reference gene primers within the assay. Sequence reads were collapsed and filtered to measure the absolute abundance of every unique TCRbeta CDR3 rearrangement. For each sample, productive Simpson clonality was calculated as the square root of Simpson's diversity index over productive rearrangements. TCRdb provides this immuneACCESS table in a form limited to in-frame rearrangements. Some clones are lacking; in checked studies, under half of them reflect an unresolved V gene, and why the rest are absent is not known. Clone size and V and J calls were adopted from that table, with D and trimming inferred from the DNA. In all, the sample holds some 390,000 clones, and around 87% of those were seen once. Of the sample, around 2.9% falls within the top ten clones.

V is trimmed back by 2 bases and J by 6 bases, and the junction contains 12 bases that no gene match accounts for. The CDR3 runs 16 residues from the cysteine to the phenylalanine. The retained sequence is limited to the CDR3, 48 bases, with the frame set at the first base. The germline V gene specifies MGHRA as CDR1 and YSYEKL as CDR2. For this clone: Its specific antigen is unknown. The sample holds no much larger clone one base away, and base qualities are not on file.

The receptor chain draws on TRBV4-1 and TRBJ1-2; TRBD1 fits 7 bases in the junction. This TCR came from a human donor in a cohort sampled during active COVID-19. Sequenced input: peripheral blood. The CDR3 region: CASSQPSRHRGDGYTF. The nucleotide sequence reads TGCGCCAGCAGCCAACCGTCTCGACACAGGGGCGATGGCTACACCTTC.